This record looks at one T cell receptor (beta chain) sequence and its context. The antigen remains undetermined. The sample originates from a study of cytotoxic CD8 clonotypes in ibrutinib-treated CLL. Overall study context: Responses: around 24 partial, 2 complete; after median roughly 68 months, roughly 14 stayed remitted, approximately twelve progressed. On average, each sample had roughly 250,000 productive templates and 94,082 productive rearrangements.

Findings and limits, study-wide: Against age-matched healthy donors, baseline clonality ran higher and tracked circulating CD8+ T-cell counts.

V lost 7 bases to trimming and J lost 7 bases, with 10 bases between them. CDR3 length equals 11 residues. Germline assignment: CDR1 GTSNPN and CDR2 SVGIG (reference sequence). The intended depth for sequencing was 1 in 200,000 to 1 in 1 million T cells. Only in-frame clones appear in the TCRdb table, and some are missing; sequencing was by immunoSEQ multiplex PCR. The sample holds fewer than 50,000 clones, approximately 74% seen once. The chain has TRBV30 and TRBJ1-4, with D possibly TRBD1 on 6 matching bases. This clonotype was obtained from a human donor with chronic lymphocytic leukemia. The input for sequencing was PBMCs, taken after 12 months of ibrutinib treatment. The CDR3 sequence is CAFAGAEKLFF. As DNA, the CDR3 is TGTGCCTTCGCGGGGGCTGAAAAACTGTTTTTT. Full variable domain (missing parts from reference TRBV30 and TRBJ1-4): SQTIHQWPATLVQPVGSPLSLECTVEGTSNPNLYWYRQAAGRGLQLLFYSVGIGQISSEVPQNLSASRPQDRQFILSSKKLLLSDSGFYLCAFAGAEKLFFGSGTQLSVL.